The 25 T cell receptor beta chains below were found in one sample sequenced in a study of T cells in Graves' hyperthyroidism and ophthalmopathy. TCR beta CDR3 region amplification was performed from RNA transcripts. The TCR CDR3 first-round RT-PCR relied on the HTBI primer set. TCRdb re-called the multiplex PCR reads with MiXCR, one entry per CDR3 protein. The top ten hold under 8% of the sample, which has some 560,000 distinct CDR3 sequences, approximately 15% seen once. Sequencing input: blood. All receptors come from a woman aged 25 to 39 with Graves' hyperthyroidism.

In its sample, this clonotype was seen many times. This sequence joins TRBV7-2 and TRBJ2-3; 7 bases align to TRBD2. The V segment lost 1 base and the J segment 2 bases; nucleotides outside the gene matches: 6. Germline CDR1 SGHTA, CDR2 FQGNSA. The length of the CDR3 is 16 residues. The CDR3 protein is CASSLGGLGVTDTQYF. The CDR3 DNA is TGTGCCAGCAGCTTAGGTGGACTAGGAGTCACAGATACGCAGTATTTT.

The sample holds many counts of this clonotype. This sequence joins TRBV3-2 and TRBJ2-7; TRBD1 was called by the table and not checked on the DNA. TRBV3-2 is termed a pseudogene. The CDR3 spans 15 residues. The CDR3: CASSPRTGLSYEQYF. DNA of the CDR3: TGTGCCAGCAGCCCCCGGACAGGCCTTTCCTACGAGCAGTACTTC.

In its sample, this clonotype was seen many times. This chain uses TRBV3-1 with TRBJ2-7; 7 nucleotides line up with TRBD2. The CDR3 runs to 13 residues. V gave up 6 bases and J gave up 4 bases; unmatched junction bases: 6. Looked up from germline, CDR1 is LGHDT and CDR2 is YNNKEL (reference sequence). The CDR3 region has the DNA TGTGCCAGCAGTCGACTAGCTCCATACGAGCAGTACTTC. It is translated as CASSRLAPYEQYF.

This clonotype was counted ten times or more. This CDR3 reads CASSFDGSRVYEQYF. The CDR3 region has the DNA TGCGCCAGCAGCTTCGACGGTTCAAGGGTCTACGAGCAGTACTTC. The genes are TRBV5-1 and TRBJ2-7; no reliable D call. Per germline, CDR1 SGHRS and CDR2 YFSETQ. This CDR3 contains 15 residues. The V and J ends lost 2 bases and 3 bases respectively, with 15 bases between them.

This CDR3 is CATSDPSPGLPNFYEQYF. Here the CDR3 DNA reads TGTGCCACCAGTGACCCGTCCCCAGGACTACCCAACTTCTACGAGCAGTACTTC. The chain employs TRBV24-1 and TRBJ2-7, with D possibly being TRBD2 (6 bases). The CDR3 length is 18 residues. Per the germline V gene, CDR1 is KGHDR and CDR2 is SFDVKD. V was cut by 4 bases and J by 3 bases, with 24 bases left in between.

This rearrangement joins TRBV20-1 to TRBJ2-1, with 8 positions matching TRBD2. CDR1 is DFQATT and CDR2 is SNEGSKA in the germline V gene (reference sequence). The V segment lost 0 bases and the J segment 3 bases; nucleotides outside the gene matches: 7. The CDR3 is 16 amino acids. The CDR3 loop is CSARDPRLAGYNEQFF. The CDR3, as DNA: TGCAGTGCTAGAGATCCAAGGCTAGCGGGCTACAATGAGCAGTTCTTC.

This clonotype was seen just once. CDR3 sequence reads: CASSGSGGAGTGELFF. The DNA for the CDR3 is TGTGCCAGCAGCGGTAGCGGGGGGGCCGGTACCGGGGAGCTGTTTTTT. This chain uses TRBV7-8 with TRBJ2-2; TRBD2 matches at 11 bases. The CDR3 runs 16 residues. J gave up 5 bases and V 5 bases, and 7 bases lay outside the gene matches. Germline V gene data show CDR1 as SGHVS and CDR2 as FQNEAQ.

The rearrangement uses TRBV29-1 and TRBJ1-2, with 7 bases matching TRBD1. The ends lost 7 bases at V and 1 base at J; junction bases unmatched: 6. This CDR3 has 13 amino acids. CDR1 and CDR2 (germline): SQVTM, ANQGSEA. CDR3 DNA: TGCAGCGGTGGGACAGAGTTTAACTATGGCTACACCTTC. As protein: CSGGTEFNYGYTF.

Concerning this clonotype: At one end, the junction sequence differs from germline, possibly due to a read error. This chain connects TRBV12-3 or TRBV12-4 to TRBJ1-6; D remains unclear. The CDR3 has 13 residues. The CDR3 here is CANSLSGNSPLHF. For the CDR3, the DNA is TGTGCCAACAGTCTCTCCGGGAATTCACCCCTCCACTTT.

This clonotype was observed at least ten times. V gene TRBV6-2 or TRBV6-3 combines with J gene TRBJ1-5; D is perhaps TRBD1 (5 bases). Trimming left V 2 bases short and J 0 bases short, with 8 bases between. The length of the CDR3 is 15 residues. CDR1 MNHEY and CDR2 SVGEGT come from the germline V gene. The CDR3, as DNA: TGTGCCAGCAGTTACGCCGGGGGTAGCAATCAGCCCCAGCATTTT. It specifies CASSYAGGSNQPQHF.

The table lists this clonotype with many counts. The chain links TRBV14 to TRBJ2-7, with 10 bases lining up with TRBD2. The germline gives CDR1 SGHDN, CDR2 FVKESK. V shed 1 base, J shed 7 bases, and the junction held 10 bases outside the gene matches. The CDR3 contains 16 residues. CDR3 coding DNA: TGTGCCAGCAGCCAAGTCCCCTTAAGCGGGAGGGGTGAGCAGTACTTC. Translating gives CASSQVPLSGRGEQYF. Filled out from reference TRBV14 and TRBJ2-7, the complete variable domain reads EAGVTQFPSHSVIEKGQTVTLRCDPISGHDNLYWYRRVMGKEIKFLLHFVKESKQDESGMPNNRFLAERTGGTYSTLKVQPAELEDSGVYFCASSQVPLSGRGEQYFGPGTRLTVT.

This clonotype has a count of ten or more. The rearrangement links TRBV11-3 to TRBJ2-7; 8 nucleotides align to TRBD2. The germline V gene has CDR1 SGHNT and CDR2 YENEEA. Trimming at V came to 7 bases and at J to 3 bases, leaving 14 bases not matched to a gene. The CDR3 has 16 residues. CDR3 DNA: TGTGCCAGCACCGTAAGAAGCGGGAGTTTCATCTACGAGCAGTACTTC. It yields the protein CASTVRSGSFIYEQYF.

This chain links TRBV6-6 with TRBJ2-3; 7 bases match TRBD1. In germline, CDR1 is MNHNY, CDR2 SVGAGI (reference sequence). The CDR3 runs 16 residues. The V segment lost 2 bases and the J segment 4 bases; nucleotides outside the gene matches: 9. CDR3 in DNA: TGTGCCAGCAGTTACAGGGCAGGGGGTTCATCAGATACGCAGTATTTT. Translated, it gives CASSYRAGGSSDTQYF.

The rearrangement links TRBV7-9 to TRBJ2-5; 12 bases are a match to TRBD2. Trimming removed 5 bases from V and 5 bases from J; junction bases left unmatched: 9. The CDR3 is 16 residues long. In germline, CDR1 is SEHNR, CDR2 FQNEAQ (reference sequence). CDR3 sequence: CASSPGLAGRVETQYF. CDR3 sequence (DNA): TGTGCCAGCAGCCCCGGACTAGCGGGGAGAGTTGAGACCCAGTACTTC.

CDR3 nucleotides: TGTGCCAGCAGCGTGTCACTAGCGGTCAATGAGCAGTTCTTC. Translating it yields CASSVSLAVNEQFF. The rearrangement uses TRBV9 and TRBJ2-1; TRBD2 aligns across 8 bases. The CDR3 is made up of 14 amino acids. CDR1 and CDR2 (germline): SGDLS, YYNGEE. J gave up 6 bases and V 2 bases, and 4 bases lay outside the gene matches.

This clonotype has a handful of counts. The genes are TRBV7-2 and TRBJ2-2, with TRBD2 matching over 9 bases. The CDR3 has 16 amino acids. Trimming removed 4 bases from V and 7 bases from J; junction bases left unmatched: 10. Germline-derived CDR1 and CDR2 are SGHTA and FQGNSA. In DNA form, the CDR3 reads TGTGCCAGCAGCTCCGTAGCGGGAGAAATGGGCGGGGAGCTGTTTTTT. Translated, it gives CASSSVAGEMGGELFF. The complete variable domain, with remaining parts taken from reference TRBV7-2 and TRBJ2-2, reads GAGVSQSPSNKVTEKGKDVELRCDPISGHTALYWYRQSLGQGLEFLIYFQGNSAPDKSGLPSDRFSAERTGGSVSTLTIQRTQQEDSAVYLCASSSVAGEMGGELFFGEGSRLTVL.

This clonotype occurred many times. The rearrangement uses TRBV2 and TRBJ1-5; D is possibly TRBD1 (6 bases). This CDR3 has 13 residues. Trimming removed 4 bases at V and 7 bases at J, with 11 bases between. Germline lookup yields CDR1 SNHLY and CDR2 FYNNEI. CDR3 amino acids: CASSVGRGQPQHF. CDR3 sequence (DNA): TGTGCCAGCAGTGTAGGGAGGGGGCAGCCCCAGCATTTT.

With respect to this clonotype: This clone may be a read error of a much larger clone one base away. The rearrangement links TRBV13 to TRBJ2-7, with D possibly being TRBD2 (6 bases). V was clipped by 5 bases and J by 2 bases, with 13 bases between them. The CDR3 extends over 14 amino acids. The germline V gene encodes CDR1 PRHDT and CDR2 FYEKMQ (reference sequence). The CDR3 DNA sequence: TGTGCCAGCAGCCCCCGGGGACTTACCTACGAGCAGTACTTC. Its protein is CASSPRGLTYEQYF.

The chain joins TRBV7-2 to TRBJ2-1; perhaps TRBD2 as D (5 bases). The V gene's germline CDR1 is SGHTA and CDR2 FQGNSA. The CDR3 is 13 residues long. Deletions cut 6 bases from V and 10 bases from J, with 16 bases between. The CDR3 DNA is TGTGCCAGCAGAACGGGGTGGCAGGACGAGCAGTTCTTC. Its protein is CASRTGWQDEQFF.

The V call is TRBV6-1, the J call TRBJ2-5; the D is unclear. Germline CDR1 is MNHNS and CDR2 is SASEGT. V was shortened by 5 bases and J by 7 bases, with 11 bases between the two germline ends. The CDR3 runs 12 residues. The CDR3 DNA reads TGTGCCAGCAGTCAAGGGTGGGGGACCCAGTACTTC. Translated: CASSQGWGTQYF.

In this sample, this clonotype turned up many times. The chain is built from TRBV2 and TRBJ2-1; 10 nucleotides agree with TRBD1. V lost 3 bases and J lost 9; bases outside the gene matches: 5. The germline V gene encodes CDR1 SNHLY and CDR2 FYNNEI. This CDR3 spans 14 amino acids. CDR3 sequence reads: CASSELDRGTEQFF. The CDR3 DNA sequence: TGTGCCAGCAGTGAGTTGGACAGGGGGACTGAGCAGTTCTTC.

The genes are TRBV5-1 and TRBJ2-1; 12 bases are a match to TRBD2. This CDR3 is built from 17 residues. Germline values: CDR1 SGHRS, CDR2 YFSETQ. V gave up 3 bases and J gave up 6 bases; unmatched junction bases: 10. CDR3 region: CASSSTSGSWWGNEQFF. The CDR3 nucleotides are TGCGCCAGCAGCTCGACTAGCGGGAGTTGGTGGGGCAATGAGCAGTTCTTC. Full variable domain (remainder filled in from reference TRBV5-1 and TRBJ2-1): KAGVTQTPRYLIKTRGQQVTLSCSPISGHRSVSWYQQTPGQGLQFLFEYFSETQRNKGNFPGRFSGRQFSNSRSEMNVSTLELGDSALYLCASSSTSGSWWGNEQFFGPGTRLTVL.

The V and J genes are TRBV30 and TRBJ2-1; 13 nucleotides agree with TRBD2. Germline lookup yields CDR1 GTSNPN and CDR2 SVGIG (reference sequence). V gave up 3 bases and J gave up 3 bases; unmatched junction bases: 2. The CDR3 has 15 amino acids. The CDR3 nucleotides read TGTGCCTGGAGGGGGACTAGCGGGGACTACAATGAGCAGTTCTTC. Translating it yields CAWRGTSGDYNEQFF.

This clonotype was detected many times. CDR3 coding DNA: TGTGCCAGCAGTGTGCGTGGGACAGGGAATGGCTACACCTTC. Residues: CASSVRGTGNGYTF. The chain combines TRBV2 with TRBJ1-2, with TRBD1 matching over 9 bases. The CDR3 runs to 14 residues. V lost 4 bases, J lost 6 bases, and 6 bases stayed unmatched. The germline V gene encodes CDR1 SNHLY and CDR2 FYNNEI.

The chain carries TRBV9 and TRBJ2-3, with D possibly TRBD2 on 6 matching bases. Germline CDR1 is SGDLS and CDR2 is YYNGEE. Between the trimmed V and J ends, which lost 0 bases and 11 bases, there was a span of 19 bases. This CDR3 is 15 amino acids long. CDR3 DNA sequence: TGTGCCAGCAGCGTAGCTGACCGCGCCCGGGGAGGGCAGTATTTT. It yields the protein CASSVADRARGGQYF.